This T cell receptor beta chain originates from a study of T cell repertoires in cytomegalovirus infection. Study-wide context: CMV infection together with matching HLA type was indicated by public TCR beta signatures. General study results and limits: It was HLA-C-restricted CMV-specific TCR beta clonotypes that dominated the response ex vivo. Carriers of CMV plus the relevant HLA were identified by cumulative public TCR beta family frequency.

In its sample, this clonotype was seen a few times. The target antigen is unknown. From the reads, TCRdb called clonotypes with MiXCR, one entry per CDR3 protein. The profile shows 200,000 to 300,000 distinct CDR3 sequences, around an eighth of them singletons. V lost 5 bases and J lost 2, with 22 bases in between. Germline V lookup: CDR1 DFQATT, CDR2 SNEGSKA (reference sequence). The CDR3 runs to 17 residues. The source material was PBMCs. This clonotype was sampled from a human donor in good health (CMV status not recorded). Some clones in this sample may be carry-over from other donors' samples. The chain employs TRBV20-1 and TRBJ1-3, with D possibly matching TRBD1 (5 bases). In nucleotides, the CDR3 is TGCAGTGCTCGACAACGCCCCGGGGGTAGAGCTGGAAACACCATATATTTT. This codes for CSARQRPGGRAGNTIYF.